This is a list of T cell receptor beta chains from one sample in a study of regulatory T cells in long-lasting Graves disease. TCRdb called the multiplex PCR reads again in MiXCR, with one record for every CDR3 protein. The table lists hundreds of thousands of distinct CDR3 sequences, around 20% of them singletons. This material consisted of peripheral blood mononuclear cells (PBMCs), taken when the disease was refractory, from a patient treated with antithyroid drugs. The source is a female donor with Graves disease. Each CDR3 is given with its conserved first and last residue. A D gene is named only where the DNA matches it firmly. Part of the rows lack a size; the others show once, few, many or a class for expanded clones.

>NA|NA|TRBV4-1|TRBJ1-6
CASSQLPGLLNSPLHF
TGCGCCAGCAGCCAACTCCCGGGACTCCTGAATTCACCCCTCCACTTT
>few|NA|TRBV5-5|TRBJ1-5
CASSPGQLNQPQHF
TGTGCCAGCAGCCCAGGACAGCTCAATCAGCCCCAGCATTTT
>few|NA|TRBV19|TRBJ1-1
CATRQDTEAFF
TGTGCCACCCGGCAGGACACTGAAGCTTTCTTT
>many|NA|TRBV28|TRBJ2-2
CASSSGLYTGELFF
TGTGCCAGCAGCTCGGGACTCTACACCGGGGAGCTGTTTTTT
>NA|NA|TRBV20-1|TRBJ2-7
CSLGLNYEQYF
TGCAGCCTAGGACTGAACTACGAGCAGTACTTC
>few|NA|TRBV25-1|TRBJ2-5
CASSQGTAQETQYF
TGTGCCAGCAGTCAGGGAACGGCGCAAGAGACCCAGTACTTC
>many|NA|TRBV3-1|TRBJ2-2
CASSQAHEGSTGELFF
TGTGCCAGCAGCCAAGCACACGAAGGGAGCACCGGGGAGCTGTTTTTT
>NA|TRBD1|TRBV2|TRBJ2-7
CASRLRDRDLSSYGQYF
TGTGCCAGCAGGCTCCGGGACAGGGATCTTAGCTCCTACGGGCAGTACTTC
>few|NA|TRBV3-1|TRBJ2-7
CASSQDDWVLGSSYEQYF
TGTGCCAGCAGCCAAGATGATTGGGTGTTAGGGAGCTCCTACGAGCAGTACTTC
>NA|TRBD2|TRBV12-3/TRBV12-4|TRBJ2-2
CASSLDTSGSAGELFF
TGTGCCAGCAGTTTAGACACTAGCGGGAGTGCCGGGGAGCTGTTTTTT
>many|NA|TRBV2|TRBJ2-2
CASSGVSTSTGELFF
TGTGCCAGCAGTGGGGTGTCTACCAGCACCGGGGAGCTGTTTTTT
>NA|NA|TRBV12-3/TRBV12-4|TRBJ1-1
CASSLGRAEAFF
TGTGCCAGCAGTTTAGGCCGGGCTGAAGCTTTCTTT
>NA|NA|TRBV12-3/TRBV12-4|TRBJ1-3
CASSGPTGNTIYF
TGTGCCAGCAGTGGCCCGACTGGAAACACCATATATTTT
>NA|NA|TRBV6-1|TRBJ1-2
CASSKSLYGYTF
TGTGCCAGCAGTAAATCCCTCTATGGCTACACCTTC
>NA|NA|TRBV6-1|TRBJ1-5
CASSRRHGGGQPQHF
TGTGCCAGCAGTCGCCGACACGGGGGAGGTCAGCCCCAGCATTTT
>NA|NA|TRBV29-1|TRBJ1-2
CSSRTPSGGYTF
TGCAGCTCGCGGACACCCTCGGGTGGCTACACCTTC
>NA|TRBD2|TRBV4-2|TRBJ2-7
CASRWAGLAGDYEQYF
TGTGCCAGTCGATGGGCGGGACTAGCGGGAGACTACGAGCAGTACTTC
>NA|TRBD2|TRBV10-3|TRBJ2-7
CAISESIGSGRAKMGEQYF
TGTGCCATCAGTGAGTCGATAGGTAGCGGGAGGGCCAAAATGGGTGAGCAGTACTTC
>many|NA|TRBV7-2|TRBJ1-3
CASSLEDFSGNTIYF
TGTGCCAGCAGCTTGGAGGATTTCTCTGGAAACACCATATATTTT
>many|TRBD2|TRBV28|TRBJ2-5
CASSLSTSGTGETQYF
TGTGCCAGCAGTTTATCCACTAGCGGGACAGGAGAGACCCAGTACTTC
>many|TRBD1|TRBV7-8|TRBJ1-5
CASSLGSGQGNQPQHF
TGTGCCAGCAGCCTCGGGTCCGGACAGGGTAATCAGCCCCAGCATTTT
>NA|NA|TRBV4-3|TRBJ2-7
CASSQGAARYEQYF
TGCGCCAGCAGCCAAGGGGCGGCTCGCTACGAGCAGTACTTC
>many|NA|TRBV3-1|TRBJ2-5
CASSHRTLGKTQYF
TGTGCCAGCAGCCACCGGACACTAGGAAAGACCCAGTACTTC
>few|TRBD1|TRBV7-9|TRBJ1-2
CAGIDKDRGNYGYTF
TGTGCCGGCATCGACAAGGACAGGGGGAACTATGGCTACACCTTC
>few|NA|TRBV12-3/TRBV12-4|TRBJ2-7
CASRMTQTQGGSYEQYF
TGTGCCAGCAGGATGACTCAGACCCAAGGAGGCTCCTACGAGCAGTACTTC
>few|NA|TRBV27|TRBJ1-5
CASSLSRYSNQPQHF
TGTGCCAGCAGTTTGAGTCGATATAGCAATCAGCCCCAGCATTTT
>many|NA|TRBV18|TRBJ2-5
CASSPKGRSKETQYF
TGTGCCAGCTCACCGAAGGGACGGAGCAAAGAGACCCAGTACTTC
>many|NA|TRBV27|TRBJ1-4
CASSLAVTNEKLFF
TGTGCCAGCAGTTTAGCGGTGACTAATGAAAAACTGTTTTTT
>NA|NA|TRBV19|TRBJ2-7
CASSIGTPSYYEQYF
TGTGCCAGTAGTATAGGCACTCCATCATACTACGAGCAGTACTTC
>many|TRBD2|TRBV4-2|TRBJ2-5
CASSQDGGNQETQYF
TGTGCCAGCAGCCAAGACGGGGGGAACCAAGAGACCCAGTACTTC
>few|TRBD2|TRBV19|TRBJ2-5
CASSIARLAGETQYF
TGTGCCAGTAGTATAGCTCGACTAGCGGGAGAGACCCAGTACTTC
>many|NA|TRBV2|TRBJ2-7
CASTEVPPEQYF
TGTGCCAGCACGGAGGTCCCCCCGGAGCAGTACTTC
>few|NA|TRBV7-9|TRBJ2-7
CASSLDIADDEQYF
TGTGCCAGCAGCTTAGATATTGCAGACGACGAGCAGTACTTC
>many|NA|TRBV28|TRBJ2-7
CASSWETRNPSYEQYF
TGTGCCAGCAGTTGGGAGACCCGAAACCCGTCCTACGAGCAGTACTTC
>NA|NA|TRBV12-3/TRBV12-4|TRBJ2-3
CASTPTRVTADTQYF
TGTGCCAGCACTCCTACTAGAGTTACCGCAGATACGCAGTATTTT
>many|NA|TRBV2|TRBJ1-1
CASSESPPGTEAFF
TGTGCCAGCAGTGAATCCCCCCCGGGCACTGAAGCTTTCTTT
>NA|TRBD2|TRBV28|TRBJ2-1
CASRQWTSGKNEQFF
TGTGCCAGCAGGCAATGGACTAGCGGAAAGAATGAGCAGTTCTTC
>NA|NA|TRBV20-1|TRBJ2-7
CSARELTRPSYEQYF
TGCAGTGCTAGAGAACTTACCAGGCCCTCCTACGAGCAGTACTTC
>many|TRBD2|TRBV10-3|TRBJ2-7
CAISDLSGRPYEQYF
TGTGCCATCAGTGACCTTAGCGGGAGACCCTACGAGCAGTACTTC
>few|TRBD1|TRBV4-1|TRBJ1-1
CASSQTGGVAEAFF
TGCGCCAGCAGCCAAACAGGGGGCGTCGCTGAAGCTTTCTTT
>many|TRBD2|TRBV27|TRBJ2-5
CASSGLAGRPQETQYF
TGTGCCAGCAGTGGACTAGCGGGAAGACCCCAAGAGACCCAGTACTTC
>many|NA|TRBV6-1|TRBJ2-7
CASTSGVGGPYEQYF
TGTGCCAGCACCTCGGGTGTGGGCGGACCCTACGAGCAGTACTTC
>many|TRBD1|TRBV28|TRBJ2-7
CASSLSGQPSYEQYF
TGTGCCAGCAGTTTATCGGGACAGCCCTCCTACGAGCAGTACTTC
>few|TRBD2|TRBV12-3/TRBV12-4|TRBJ2-7
CASSFEAGLAGVVFYEQYF
TGTGCCAGCAGTTTCGAGGCTGGACTAGCGGGAGTCGTTTTCTACGAGCAGTACTTC
>NA|NA|TRBV9|TRBJ2-7
CASSAGILDSDYEQYF
TGTGCCAGCAGCGCAGGGATCCTGGACAGTGACTACGAGCAGTACTTC
>NA|NA|TRBV7-3|TRBJ1-1
CASSLSPTTEAFF
TGTGCCAGCAGCTTAAGTCCGACCACTGAAGCTTTCTTT
>NA|NA|TRBV9|TRBJ1-5
CASSVDGGQPQHF
TGTGCCAGCAGCGTAGACGGGGGACAGCCCCAGCATTTT
>NA|TRBD1|TRBV20-1|TRBJ1-4
CSARKTGGAGEKLFF
TGCAGTGCTAGAAAAACAGGGGGCGCGGGTGAAAAACTGTTTTTT